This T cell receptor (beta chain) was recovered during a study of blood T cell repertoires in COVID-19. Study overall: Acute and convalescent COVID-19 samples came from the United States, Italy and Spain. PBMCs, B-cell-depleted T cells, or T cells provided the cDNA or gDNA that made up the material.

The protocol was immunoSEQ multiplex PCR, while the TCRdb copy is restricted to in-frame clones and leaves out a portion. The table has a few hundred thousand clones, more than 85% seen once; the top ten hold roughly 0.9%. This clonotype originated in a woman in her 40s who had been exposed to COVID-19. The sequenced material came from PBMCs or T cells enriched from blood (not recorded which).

This chain's CDR3 is CASSSRVKFTGELFF. As DNA, the CDR3 is TGTGCCAGCAGCTCCAGGGTGAAATTCACCGGGGAGCTGTTTTTT. This chain connects TRBV5-5 to TRBJ2-2; maybe TRBD1 (5 bases). Deletions cut 3 bases from V and 4 bases from J, with 13 bases between. The CDR3 extends over 15 amino acids. Germline loops: CDR1 SGHKS, CDR2 YYEKEE (reference sequence).